The 6 T cell receptor beta chains below come from one sample, sequenced in a study of shared clonotypes between healthy human individuals. Only in-frame clones appear in the TCRdb table, and some are missing; sequencing was by immunoSEQ multiplex PCR. The sample holds a few million clones; around nine tenths are singletons and the top ten take around 0.14%. Sequencing input: naive CD4+ T cells sorted from blood. Subset specified: CD45RA+ positively selected. These receptors all come from a young man in good health.

Notes on this clone: The same CDR3 can be traced to other DNA sequences in this sample. The chain recombines TRBV4-1 with TRBJ2-5, with 10 bases matching TRBD1. The CDR3 extends over 15 amino acids. J was trimmed by 3 bases and V by 1 base; bases with no gene match: 2. Per germline, CDR1 MGHRA and CDR2 YSYEKL. This CDR3 is CASSQVGQGEETQYF. The CDR3 region has the DNA TGCGCCAGCAGCCAAGTTGGACAGGGGGAAGAGACCCAGTACTTC.

The V and J genes are TRBV25-1 and TRBJ1-3; no definite D call. The V end was cut by 6 bases, the J end by 4 bases, with 4 bases between. Germline V gene data show CDR1 as MGHDK and CDR2 as SYGVNS. The CDR3 covers 11 residues. CDR3 in amino acids: CASRGGNTIYF. CDR3 nucleotides: TGTGCCAGCAGAGGGGGAAACACCATATATTTT. Combining the CDR3 with reference TRBV25-1 and TRBJ1-3 gives the whole variable domain EADIYQTPRYLVIGTGKKITLECSQTMGHDKMYWYQQDPGMELHLIHYSYGVNSTEKGDLSSESTVSRIRTEHFPLTLESARPSHTSQYLCASRGGNTIYFGEGSWLTVV.

The rearrangement links TRBV29-1 to TRBJ1-1; a weak D match, TRBD1 (6 bases). Germline CDR1 and CDR2: SQVTM and ANQGSEA. There are 14 residues in the CDR3. Between the trimmed V and J ends, which lost 4 bases and 1 base, there was a span of 13 bases. In DNA, the CDR3 is TGCAGCGTTGTAAATGCAGGGGCGAACACTGAAGCTTTCTTT. Translation gives CSVVNAGANTEAFF.

This sequence joins TRBV4-1 and TRBJ2-7, with TRBD2 matching over 14 bases. This CDR3 region has 19 residues. V was clipped by 4 bases and J by 1 base; unmatched bases: 12. CDR1 and CDR2 (germline): MGHRA, YSYEKL. The CDR3 sequence is CASSLSGTSGSIESYEQYF. The DNA of the CDR3 is TGCGCCAGCAGCCTGTCCGGGACTAGCGGGAGTATAGAATCCTACGAGCAGTACTTC.

The gene calls are TRBV7-6 and TRBJ2-2; TRBD1 agrees at 9 bases. Germline CDR1 and CDR2: SGHVS and FNYEAQ. With 4 bases clipped from V and 4 bases from J, the junction kept 7 bases outside the gene matches. The CDR3 length is 16 residues. The CDR3 bases are TGTGCCAGCAGCTCCCGGGGGACAGGGACCACCGGGGAGCTGTTTTTT. Translating gives CASSSRGTGTTGELFF.

The rearrangement links TRBV30 to TRBJ2-5; 7 positions agree with TRBD2. V dropped 1 base and J dropped 0; count of bases not matched to a gene: 11. The CDR3 sequence is 17 residues long. CDR1 and CDR2 (germline): GTSNPN, SVGIG (reference sequence). CDR3 nucleotide sequence: TGTGCCTGGAGTGCCGCGTTAGTCCTAGCGGACCAAGAGACCCAGTACTTC. Translated, it gives CAWSAALVLADQETQYF. The variable domain in full, completed from reference TRBV30 and TRBJ2-5, reads SQTIHQWPATLVQPVGSPLSLECTVEGTSNPNLYWYRQAAGRGLQLLFYSVGIGQISSEVPQNLSASRPQDRQFILSSKKLLLSDSGFYLCAWSAALVLADQETQYFGPGTRLLVL.